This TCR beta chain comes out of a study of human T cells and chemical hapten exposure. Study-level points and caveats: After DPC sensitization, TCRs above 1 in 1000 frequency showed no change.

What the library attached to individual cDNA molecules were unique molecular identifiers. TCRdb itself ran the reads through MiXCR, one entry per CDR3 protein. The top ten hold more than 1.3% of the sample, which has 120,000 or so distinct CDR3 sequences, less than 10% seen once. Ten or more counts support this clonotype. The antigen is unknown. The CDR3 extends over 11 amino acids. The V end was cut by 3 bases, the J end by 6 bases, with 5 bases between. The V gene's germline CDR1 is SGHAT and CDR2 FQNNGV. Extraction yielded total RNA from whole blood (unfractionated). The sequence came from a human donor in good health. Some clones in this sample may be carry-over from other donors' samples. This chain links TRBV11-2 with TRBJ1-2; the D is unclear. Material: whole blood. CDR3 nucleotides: TGTGCCAGCAGCTTGCGGGATGGCTACACCTTC. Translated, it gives CASSLRDGYTF.